The T cell receptor beta chain described here comes from a study of blood T cell repertoires in COVID-19. Study information: Donors in the United States, Italy and Spain gave samples during acute or convalescent COVID-19. The analysed material was cDNA or gDNA that came from T cells, B-cell-depleted T cells, or PBMCs.

This clone was detected once. The V and J ends lost 4 bases and 1 base respectively, with 28 bases between them. The CDR3 has 21 amino acids. Original processing methods: Reference gene primer amplification in the assay estimated nucleated cell counts. The method was immunoSEQ multiplex PCR; TCRdb's version includes in-frame clones alone and lacks a portion of them. V, J and clone size were drawn from that table, and D and trimming were deduced from the DNA. The top ten hold 1.3% of the sample, which has around 380,000 clones, around 87% seen once. Allocation to cohorts depended on clinical history reported by the participants.

The sample comprised PBMCs or T cells enriched from blood (not recorded which). This TCR derives from a man aged 30-40 years who had recovered from COVID-19. The chain links TRBV23-1 to TRBJ2-2; no definite D call. TRBV23-1 is labeled an ORF, and its function is uncertain. The CDR3 sequence: CASSPQVEGATVLKNTGELFF. Written as DNA, the CDR3 is TGCGCCAGCAGTCCCCAGGTGGAAGGCGCAACTGTCTTAAAGAACACCGGGGAGCTGTTTTTT.